A single sample gave rise to the 27 T cell receptor beta chains below, sequenced in a study of T cells in Graves' hyperthyroidism and ophthalmopathy. Amplified TCR beta CDR3 regions came from RNA transcripts. The TCR CDR3 first-round RT-PCR relied on the HTBI primer set. TCRdb passed the multiplex PCR reads through MiXCR, listing each CDR3 protein once. The table lists over 250,000 distinct CDR3 sequences, about 20% of them singletons. The sequenced sample was blood. The receptors stem from a man under 40 with Graves' ophthalmopathy.

This clonotype has a handful of counts. The gene calls are TRBV5-6 and TRBJ2-3; unclear D gene. This CDR3 region has 13 residues. V lost 6 bases and J 5 bases, leaving 13 bases between the germline ends. Germline loops: CDR1 SGHDT, CDR2 YYEEEE. The DNA of the CDR3 is TGTGCCAGCAACCCCTCGGCGGAAGATACGCAGTATTTT. It is translated as CASNPSAEDTQYF. Complete variable domain (other parts from reference TRBV5-6 and TRBJ2-3): DAGVTQSPTHLIKTRGQQVTLRCSPKSGHDTVSWYQQALGQGPQFIFQYYEEEERQRGNFPDRFSGHQFPNYSSELNVNALLLGDSALYLCASNPSAEDTQYFGPGTRLTVL.

This clonotype showed up just a few times. The CDR3 sequence: CSAREDGNQPQHF. In DNA, the CDR3 is TGCAGTGCTAGAGAGGACGGCAATCAGCCCCAGCATTTT. J is TRBJ1-5 and V is TRBV20-1; D call uncertain. The CDR3 totals 13 residues. Trimming pared 0 bases from V and 2 bases from J, leaving 5 bases between. Germline CDR1 DFQATT, CDR2 SNEGSKA (reference sequence).

This chain connects TRBV7-3 to TRBJ2-1, with TRBD2 matching 7 bases. The CDR3 is made up of 16 amino acids. Germline V gene data show CDR1 as SGHTA and CDR2 as FQGTGA. J gave up 9 bases and V 0 bases, and 11 bases lay outside the gene matches. The CDR3 DNA reads TGTGCCAGCAGCTTAACCGGGTCTAGCGGCCCCAGTGAGCAGTTCTTC. This translates into CASSLTGSSGPSEQFF.

DNA for the CDR3: TGTGCCAGCAGCTTAACAACGCGGAACTACAATGAGCAGTTCTTC. Amino acid sequence: CASSLTTRNYNEQFF. The chain is built from TRBV7-3 and TRBJ2-1; D unresolved. Germline CDR1 reads SGHTA; CDR2 reads FQGTGA. The CDR3 is made up of 15 amino acids. V lost 0 bases and J lost 3, with 9 bases in between.

The sample holds a few counts of this clonotype. The chain uses TRBV11-3 and TRBJ2-1, with TRBD2 matching over 7 bases. CDR3 length: 13 residues. Germline-derived CDR1 and CDR2 are SGHNT and YENEEA. With V trimmed by 7 bases and J by 7 bases, 7 bases remained unmatched. CDR3 DNA sequence: TGTGCCAGCAAGGCGGGAGCGGGTAATGAGCAGTTCTTC. Residues: CASKAGAGNEQFF.

This clonotype was seen a few times. The gene calls are TRBV28 and TRBJ2-1; a weak D match, TRBD2 (6 bases). The CDR3 runs to 12 residues. The V gene lost 5 bases and the J gene lost 12 bases, with 14 bases spanning the gap. CDR1 is MDHEN and CDR2 is SYDVKM in the germline V gene. The CDR3 DNA reads as TGTGCCAGCAGTCCATTGACTAGGTGGCAGTTCTTC. Protein sequence: CASSPLTRWQFF.

This clonotype has at least ten counts. V usage is TRBV4-2 and J usage is TRBJ2-7; TRBD2 matches at 10 bases. The CDR3 runs 14 residues. V was pared by 5 bases and J by 3 bases, with 4 bases of the junction left unmatched. The V gene's germline CDR1 is LGHNA and CDR2 YNFKEQ. The CDR3 loop is CASSEREGVYEQYF. The DNA of the CDR3 is TGTGCCAGCAGCGAGCGGGAGGGCGTCTACGAGCAGTACTTC.

V usage is TRBV7-3 and J usage is TRBJ2-5; the D gene is possibly TRBD1 (5 bases). Germline V gene sequence: CDR1 SGHTA, CDR2 FQGTGA. With 5 bases removed from V and 7 bases from J, the gap between germline ends came to 17 bases. The CDR3 has 14 residues. CDR3 residues: CASSPSRASGTQYF. In nucleotides, the CDR3 is TGTGCCAGCAGCCCGAGCAGGGCGTCGGGGACCCAGTACTTC.

This clonotype was seen many times. V gene TRBV5-1 combines with J gene TRBJ2-7, with 7 bases matching TRBD1. From germline, CDR1 is SGHRS and CDR2 YFSETQ. The CDR3 runs 16 residues. The junction had 10 bases not matched to a gene; V was cut back by 0 bases and J by 4 bases. The CDR3, as DNA: TGCGCCAGCAGCTTGGCCCGGGACAGTGTCCTTTACGAGCAGTACTTC. Translation: CASSLARDSVLYEQYF.

This clonotype has a count of ten or more. CDR3 residues: CASSSGRKNTGELFF. Here the CDR3 DNA reads TGTGCCAGCAGTTCCGGACGGAAGAACACCGGGGAGCTGTTTTTT. The chain uses TRBV11-3 and TRBJ2-2; D is ambiguous. This CDR3 has 15 residues. CDR1 SGHNT and CDR2 YENEEA come from the germline V gene. The V end was cut by 6 bases, the J end by 1 base, with 12 bases between. Supplemented by reference TRBV11-3 and TRBJ2-2, the full variable domain reads EAGVVQSPRYKIIEKKQPVAFWCNPISGHNTLYWYLQNLGQGPELLIRYENEEAVDDSQLPKDRFSAERLKGVDSTLKIQPAELGDSAVYLCASSSGRKNTGELFFGEGSRLTVL.

The chain uses TRBV2 and TRBJ1-4; no clear D gene. In germline, CDR1 is SNHLY, CDR2 FYNNEI. V lost 3 bases and J 8 bases, leaving 10 bases between the germline ends. The CDR3 covers 13 residues. This CDR3 reads CASSDLFGEKLFF. The CDR3 DNA is TGTGCCAGCAGTGACCTCTTTGGGGAAAAACTGTTTTTT.

The chain has TRBV9 and TRBJ2-7; 10 bases agree with TRBD2. V lost 3 bases, J lost 2 bases, and 14 bases stayed unmatched. The CDR3 loop spans 18 amino acids. CDR1 is SGDLS and CDR2 is YYNGEE in the germline V gene. CDR3 residues: CASSDSAGLAGVTYEQYF. For the CDR3, the DNA is TGTGCCAGCAGCGATAGTGCGGGGCTAGCGGGAGTGACCTACGAGCAGTACTTC.

In its sample, this clonotype was seen a few times. The chain combines TRBV7-2 with TRBJ1-3, with D unclear. Germline V gene lookup returns CDR1 SGHTA and CDR2 FQGNSA. Trimming pared 3 bases from V and 0 bases from J, leaving 9 bases between. This CDR3 has 15 amino acids. Here the CDR3 DNA reads TGTGCCAGCAGCTTTTACTTCAGCTCTGGAAACACCATATATTTT. This gives the protein CASSFYFSSGNTIYF.

This clonotype was seen at least ten times. The chain recombines TRBV12-3 or TRBV12-4 with TRBJ2-1; no clear D. V lost 6 bases and J 4 bases, leaving 7 bases between the germline ends. The CDR3 consists of 12 residues. The CDR3 is CASSRRYNEQFF. CDR3 nucleotide sequence: TGTGCCAGCAGCAGACGATACAATGAGCAGTTCTTC.

This chain uses TRBV6-1 with TRBJ2-6; D unresolved. The CDR3 totals 14 residues. CDR1 MNHNS and CDR2 SASEGT come from the germline V gene. The V end was cut by 5 bases, the J end by 1 base, with 6 bases between. CDR3 loop: CASSRPSGANVLTF. The CDR3 nucleotides are TGTGCCAGCAGTCGACCGTCTGGGGCCAACGTCCTGACTTTC.

This rearrangement joins TRBV19 to TRBJ2-1; 11 nucleotides agree with TRBD2. The CDR3 has 14 amino acids. CDR1 and CDR2 from the germline V gene are LNHDA and SQIVND (reference sequence). Trimming at V came to 5 bases and at J to 13 bases, leaving 10 bases not matched to a gene. CDR3 residues: CASSPTATSGRQFF. CDR3 DNA: TGTGCCAGTAGTCCCACGGCTACTAGCGGGAGACAGTTCTTC. The full variable domain, rest sourced from reference TRBV19 and TRBJ2-1, is DGGITQSPKYLFRKEGQNVTLSCEQNLNHDAMYWYRQDPGQGLRLIYYSQIVNDFQKGDIAEGYSVSREKKESFPLTVTSAQKNPTAFYLCASSPTATSGRQFFGPGTRLTVL.

This clonotype was seen more than once but under ten times. The chain couples TRBV5-5 to TRBJ2-1, with a tentative D call TRBD2 (6 bases). The germline V gene encodes CDR1 SGHKS and CDR2 YYEKEE (reference sequence). V was cut by 2 bases and J by 2 bases, with 11 bases left in between. The CDR3 extends over 15 amino acids. The CDR3 sequence: CASSFSAGTYNEQFF. The CDR3 DNA reads as TGTGCCAGCAGCTTTTCTGCGGGAACCTACAATGAGCAGTTCTTC.

This clonotype showed up many times. This chain links TRBV5-1 with TRBJ2-7; 7 nucleotides match TRBD1. The CDR3 consists of 13 residues. The junction had 4 bases not matched to a gene; V was cut back by 5 bases and J by 2 bases. The germline CDR1 and CDR2 sequences are SGHRS and YFSETQ. The CDR3 loop is CASSGQVAYEQYF. The CDR3 DNA is TGCGCCAGCAGTGGACAGGTCGCCTACGAGCAGTACTTC.

This clonotype was recorded at least ten times. In DNA form, the CDR3 reads TGCGCCAGCAGCTTGGTAGGGGGTTACAATGAGCAGTTCTTC. Residues: CASSLVGGYNEQFF. The chain couples TRBV5-1 to TRBJ2-1, with a tentative D call TRBD1 (6 bases). The V end lost 0 bases, the J end lost 4 bases, and 8 bases lay between the germline ends. CDR1 and CDR2 (germline): SGHRS, YFSETQ. This CDR3 is 14 amino acids long.

This clonotype was found many times. V and J are TRBV7-6 and TRBJ1-1; 8 bases agree with TRBD1. V gave up 2 bases and J gave up 6 bases; unmatched junction bases: 2. The germline gives CDR1 SGHVS, CDR2 FNYEAQ. The CDR3 extends over 13 amino acids. This CDR3 is CASSLSGGSEAFF. Here the CDR3 DNA reads TGTGCCAGCAGCTTATCAGGGGGCTCTGAAGCTTTCTTT.

This clonotype turned up a few times. The V call is TRBV6-5, the J call TRBJ2-7; D possibly corresponds to TRBD1 (5 bases). Germline loops: CDR1 MNHEY, CDR2 SVGAGI. Trimming left V 0 bases short and J 6 bases short, with 9 bases between. The CDR3 runs 13 residues. The DNA of the CDR3 is TGTGCCAGCAGTTACTCGATGGGGCGCGAGCAGTACTTC. Its protein is CASSYSMGREQYF.

J is TRBJ2-1 and V is TRBV30; possible D gene TRBD2, 5 bases. Germline CDR1 is GTSNPN and CDR2 is SVGIG (reference sequence). Trimming stripped 3 bases from V and 5 bases from J, with 17 bases between. This CDR3 spans 15 amino acids. The CDR3 coding sequence is TGTGCCTGGAGGAGGGTAGGGTTGAAAGACAATGAGCAGTTCTTC. It specifies CAWRRVGLKDNEQFF.

V usage is TRBV6-1 and J usage is TRBJ1-6, with 11 bases fitting TRBD1. The CDR3 is made up of 15 amino acids. Germline assignment: CDR1 MNHNS and CDR2 SASEGT. V shed 0 bases, J shed 9 bases, and the junction held 1 base outside the gene matches. CDR3 sequence: CASSEAGTGGSPLHF. The CDR3 DNA reads as TGTGCCAGCAGTGAAGCCGGGACAGGGGGTTCACCCCTCCACTTT.

The chain carries TRBV28 and TRBJ2-5; D gene ambiguous. This CDR3 region has 20 residues. Trimming pared 6 bases from V and 4 bases from J, leaving 33 bases between. Germline CDR1 is MDHEN and CDR2 is SYDVKM. The CDR3 nucleotides are TGTGCCAGCAGAAGAAGAATGGGGTCTCGTGCCTCGGAGTACGGAGAGACCCAGTACTTC. Translating gives CASRRRMGSRASEYGETQYF.

This clonotype was seen a few times. The chain recombines TRBV9 with TRBJ1-2; weak D call: TRBD1 (5 bases). CDR1 and CDR2 from the germline V gene are SGDLS and YYNGEE. This CDR3 region has 16 residues. V shed 0 bases and J shed 2 bases, with 14 bases lying between them. The CDR3: CASSVGSGLRNYGYTF. Here the CDR3 DNA reads TGTGCCAGCAGCGTAGGTTCGGGGCTGAGGAACTATGGCTACACCTTC. The full variable domain, rest sourced from reference TRBV9 and TRBJ1-2, is DSGVTQTPKHLITATGQRVTLRCSPRSGDLSVYWYQQSLDQGLQFLIQYYNGEERAKGNILERFSAQQFPDLHSELNLSSLELGDSALYFCASSVGSGLRNYGYTFGSGTRLTVV.

The chain couples TRBV7-9 to TRBJ2-3; a possible D gene is TRBD2 (5 bases). This CDR3 spans 14 amino acids. Trimming removed 7 bases from V and 2 bases from J, with 13 bases in between. The germline V gene has CDR1 SEHNR and CDR2 FQNEAQ (reference sequence). CDR3 in amino acids: CASTQGGFTDTQYF. The CDR3 coding sequence is TGTGCCAGCACCCAAGGCGGGTTCACAGATACGCAGTATTTT. Drawing the rest from reference TRBV7-9 and TRBJ2-3, the complete variable domain is DTGVSQNPRHKITKRGQNVTFRCDPISEHNRLYWYRQTLGQGPEFLTYFQNEAQLEKSRLLSDRFSAERPKGSFSTLEIQRTEQGDSAMYLCASTQGGFTDTQYFGPGTRLTVL.

This clonotype has just a few counts. V and J are TRBV28 and TRBJ2-4, with D maybe TRBD1 (6 bases). The CDR3 extends over 18 amino acids. V was cut by 5 bases and J by 0 bases, with 20 bases left in between. The V gene's germline CDR1 is MDHEN and CDR2 SYDVKM. The CDR3 DNA reads as TGTGCCAGCAGTCCGAACCATGGACAGTTACTAGCCAAAAACATTCAGTACTTC. It translates to CASSPNHGQLLAKNIQYF.